This is a list of T cell receptor beta chains from one sample in a study of cytomegalovirus exposure and HLA in healthy donors. Assay used: immunoSEQ multiplex PCR; TCRdb lists only in-frame clones, some missing. Its listing shows about 130,000 clones. Sequenced material: PBMCs. These receptors all come from a middle-aged woman in good health and CMV-seropositive. Each CDR3 is given with its conserved first and last residue. The order of the fields is V gene, CDR3 protein.

v_gene: TRBV7-9; CDR3aa: CASSLSSGGHREQFF
v_gene: TRBV5-1; CDR3aa: CASSLLGQGAIGELFF
v_gene: TRBV6-5; CDR3aa: CASSTGFTVAFF
v_gene: TRBV7-9; CDR3aa: CASSPRDSQETQYF
v_gene: TRBV7-9; CDR3aa: CASSLGPGQGITNEQFF
v_gene: TRBV28; CDR3aa: CASSETGDWTEAFF
v_gene: TRBV19; CDR3aa: CASHAGDYGYTF
v_gene: TRBV6-1; CDR3aa: CASSLLGGHYEQYF
v_gene: TRBV7-2; CDR3aa: CASSFQLAGVAADTQYF
v_gene: TRBV28; CDR3aa: CASSLPGLLNYGYTF
v_gene: TRBV19; CDR3aa: CASSRRGSGNTIYF
v_gene: TRBV5-1; CDR3aa: CASRLSGSYEQYF
v_gene: TRBV28; CDR3aa: CASRETGDQPQHF
v_gene: TRBV13; CDR3aa: CASSPSVGKVYEQYF
v_gene: TRBV6-5; CDR3aa: CASSYPNPDGSGSYTF
v_gene: TRBV5-1; CDR3aa: CASSLRQGSPGANVLTF
v_gene: TRBV30; CDR3aa: CAWSLKPGQGVYEQYF
v_gene: TRBV9; CDR3aa: CASSAPSGREGRRNTGELFF
v_gene: TRBV5-6; CDR3aa: CASSWGTGDNEQFF
v_gene: TRBV7-8; CDR3aa: CASSLGTGVTMNTEAFF
v_gene: TRBV28; CDR3aa: CASSYLGQGYEQYF
v_gene: TRBV29-1; CDR3aa: CSVAASGYTDTQYF
v_gene: TRBV10-3; CDR3aa: CATDGLEDEQFF
v_gene: TRBV28; CDR3aa: CASSPRVTEAFF
v_gene: TRBV7-3; CDR3aa: CASSLEGTSGRIQKQYF
v_gene: TRBV9; CDR3aa: CASSVRDISYNEQFF
v_gene: TRBV9; CDR3aa: CASSTKAGGAPDTQYF
v_gene: TRBV4-1; CDR3aa: CASSHTSQGTYEQYF
v_gene: TRBV5-3; CDR3aa: CARSPAERWEQYF
v_gene: TRBV18; CDR3aa: CASSPIGQLQGTEAFF
v_gene: TRBV15; CDR3aa: CATSSGTGDMEQYF
v_gene: TRBV5-1; CDR3aa: CASSWTSPNTGELFF
v_gene: TRBV28; CDR3aa: CASSTPSGTIYEQYF
v_gene: TRBV9; CDR3aa: CASSAKQGNQETQYF
v_gene: TRBV5-8; CDR3aa: CASSWGLAGEVDTQYF
v_gene: TRBV27; CDR3aa: CASSLRTTNTGELFF
v_gene: TRBV27; CDR3aa: CASSLLAKNIQYF
v_gene: TRBV6-5; CDR3aa: CASSQDRGNSYEQYF
v_gene: TRBV2; CDR3aa: CASSESRYEQYF
v_gene: TRBV25-1; CDR3aa: CASSESGRGYEQYF
v_gene: TRBV7-3; CDR3aa: CASSHGTSGAYEQYF